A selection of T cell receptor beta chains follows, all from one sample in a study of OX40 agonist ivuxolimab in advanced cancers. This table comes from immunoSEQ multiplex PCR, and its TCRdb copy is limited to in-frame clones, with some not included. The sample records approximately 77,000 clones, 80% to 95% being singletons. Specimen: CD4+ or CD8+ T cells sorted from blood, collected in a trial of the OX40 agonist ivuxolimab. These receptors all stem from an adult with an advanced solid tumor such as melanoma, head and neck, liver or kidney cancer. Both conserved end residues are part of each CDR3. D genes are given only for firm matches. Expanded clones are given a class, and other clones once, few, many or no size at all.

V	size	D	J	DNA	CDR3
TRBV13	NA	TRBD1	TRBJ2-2	TGTGCCAGCAGCTTTGGGGGACAGGAGAACACCGGGGAGCTGTTTTTT	CASSFGGQENTGELFF
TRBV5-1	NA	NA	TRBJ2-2	TGCGCCAGCAGCTTGGCCATGGGGCCCGGGGAGCTGTTTTTT	CASSLAMGPGELFF
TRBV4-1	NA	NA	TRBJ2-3	TGCGCCAGCAGCCAAGATCAGGGGCCAGATACGCAGTATTTT	CASSQDQGPDTQYF
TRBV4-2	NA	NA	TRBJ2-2	TGTGCCAGCAGCCAAGATTTAACCGGGGAGCTGTTTTTT	CASSQDLTGELFF
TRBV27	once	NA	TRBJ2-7	TGTGCCAGCAGTCCTGGACAGACTTTCTACGAGCAGTACTTC	CASSPGQTFYEQYF
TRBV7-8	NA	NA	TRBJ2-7	TGTGCCAGCAGCGGGAACAGGGAGTCCTACGAGCAGTACTTC	CASSGNRESYEQYF
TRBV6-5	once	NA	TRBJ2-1	TGTGCCAGCATGCAGGGGTTGGGTGAGCAGTTCTTC	CASMQGLGEQFF
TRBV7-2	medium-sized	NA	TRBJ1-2	TGTGCCAGCAGCCCCGGGGGGGGGTCAGCGTGGGGCTACACCTTC	CASSPGGGSAWGYTF
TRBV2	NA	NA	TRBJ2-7	TGTGCCAGCAGCCTAGGGGACATTAGCTACGAGCAGTACTTC	CASSLGDISYEQYF
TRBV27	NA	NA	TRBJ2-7	TGTGCCAGCAGCTTAGCCCGGACCTACGAGCAGTACTTC	CASSLARTYEQYF
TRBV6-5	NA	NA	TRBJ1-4	TGTGCCAGCAGTTCGGGAGCGCTCGCAACTAATGAAAAACTGTTTTTT	CASSSGALATNEKLFF
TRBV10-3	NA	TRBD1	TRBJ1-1	TGTGCCATCGGGCGGGACAGACCAAACACTGAAGCTTTCTTT	CAIGRDRPNTEAFF
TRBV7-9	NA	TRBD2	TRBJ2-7	TGTGCCAGCAGCCGGACTAGCGGCCTCTACGAGCAGTACTTC	CASSRTSGLYEQYF
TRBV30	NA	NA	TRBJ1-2	TGTGCCTGGAGTACCAGGTCGGGCTATGGCTACACCTTC	CAWSTRSGYGYTF
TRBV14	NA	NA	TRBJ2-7	TGTGCCAGCAGCGTCTCCTACGAGCAGTACTTC	CASSVSYEQYF
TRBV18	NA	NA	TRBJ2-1	TGTGCCGGGGGAGAGGGGAGCTCCTACAATGAGCAGTTCTTC	CAGGEGSSYNEQFF
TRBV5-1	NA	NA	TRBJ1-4	TGCGCCAGCAGCCGCCCCGGGGCCCCCTATGAAAAACTGTTTTTT	CASSRPGAPYEKLFF
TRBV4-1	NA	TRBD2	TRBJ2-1	TGCGCCAGCAGCCCTCCTAGCGGTTATGAGCAGTTCTTC	CASSPPSGYEQFF
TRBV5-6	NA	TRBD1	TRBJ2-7	TGTGCCAGCAGCTTCGGGACAGGCCCCTACGAGCAGTACTTC	CASSFGTGPYEQYF
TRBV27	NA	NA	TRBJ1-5	TGTGCCAGCAGTTTATGGCTCAATCAGCCCCAGCATTTT	CASSLWLNQPQHF
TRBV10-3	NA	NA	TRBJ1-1	TGTGCCATCAAGGCAGGGGCTCTTAACACTGAAGCTTTCTTT	CAIKAGALNTEAFF
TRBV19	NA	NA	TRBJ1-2	TGTGCCAGTAGTATGACGGGGACCATTAACTATGGCTACACCTTC	CASSMTGTINYGYTF
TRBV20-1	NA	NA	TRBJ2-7	TGCAGTGCTAGCTCGGCGGGCGAGCAGTACTTC	CSASSAGEQYF
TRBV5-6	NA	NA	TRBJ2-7	TGTGCCAGCAGCTTCCCAGAGGCCTACGAGCAGTACTTC	CASSFPEAYEQYF
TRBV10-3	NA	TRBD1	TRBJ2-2	TGTGCCATCAGTAACGACAGGGTGAACACCGGGGAGCTGTTTTTT	CAISNDRVNTGELFF
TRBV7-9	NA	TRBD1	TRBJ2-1	TGTGCCAGCAGCAACCGGGACAGGGGCGGGGATGAGCAGTTCTTC	CASSNRDRGGDEQFF
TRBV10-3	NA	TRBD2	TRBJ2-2	TGTGCCATCAGGGGGGAGGGCTTGGACACCGGGGAGCTGTTTTTT	CAIRGEGLDTGELFF
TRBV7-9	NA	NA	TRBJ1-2	TGTGCCAGCAGCTTAGCGGGCGCTAACTATGGCTACACCTTC	CASSLAGANYGYTF
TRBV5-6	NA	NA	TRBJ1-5	TGTGCCAGCAGCTTAGGCAGCAGCAATCAGCCCCAGCATTTT	CASSLGSSNQPQHF
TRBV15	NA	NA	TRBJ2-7	TGTGCCACCAGCAGGGAGGGAACAGGGTCCTACGAGCAGTACTTC	CATSREGTGSYEQYF
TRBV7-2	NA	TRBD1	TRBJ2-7	TGTGCCAGCAGCACACCGGACAGGGGGCTCGGCGAGCAGTACTTC	CASSTPDRGLGEQYF
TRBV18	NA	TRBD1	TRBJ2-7	TGTGCCAGCTCACCAGGGGGACAGGGGCCAAACCCAAACTACGAGCAGTACTTC	CASSPGGQGPNPNYEQYF
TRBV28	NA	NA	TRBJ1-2	TGTGCCAGCAGTTTGCAGGTTACTAACTATGGCTACACCTTC	CASSLQVTNYGYTF
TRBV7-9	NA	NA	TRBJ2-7	TGTGCCAGCAGCTCCCGACAGGCCTCCTACGAGCAGTACTTC	CASSSRQASYEQYF
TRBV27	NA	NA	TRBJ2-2	TGTGCCAGCAGTCTCCTCGGGGGCGGGACCGGGGAGCTGTTTTTT	CASSLLGGGTGELFF
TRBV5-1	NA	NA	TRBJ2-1	TGCGCCAGCAGCTTGGAGCGAGTAAACAATGAGCAGTTCTTC	CASSLERVNNEQFF
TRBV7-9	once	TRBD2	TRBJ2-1	TGTGCCAGCAGTTCCGGGACTAGCGGGGGGGCCTCCTACAATGAGCAGTTCTTC	CASSSGTSGGASYNEQFF
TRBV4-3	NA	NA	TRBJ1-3	TGCGCCAGCAGCCAAGGGATTTCGCCTGGAAACACCATATATTTT	CASSQGISPGNTIYF
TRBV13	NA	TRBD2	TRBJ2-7	TGTGCCAGCACCGGGGGGGCCGCTTACGAGCAGTACTTC	CASTGGAAYEQYF
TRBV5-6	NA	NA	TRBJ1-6	TGTGCCAGCAGCCCGTTTTTGAGCCCACCCCTCCACTTT	CASSPFLSPPLHF
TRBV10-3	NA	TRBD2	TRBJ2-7	TGTGCCATCAGTGAGGGGTCTAGCGGGGGTTCCTACGAGCAGTACTTC	CAISEGSSGGSYEQYF
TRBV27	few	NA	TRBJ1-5	TGTGCCAGCAGTCCATGGGACCGAAGTATCTTTAGCAATCAGCCCCAGCATTTT	CASSPWDRSIFSNQPQHF
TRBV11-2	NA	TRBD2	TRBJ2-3	TGTGCCAGCAGCTTACTAGCGGGGGCCTACACAGATACGCAGTATTTT	CASSLLAGAYTDTQYF
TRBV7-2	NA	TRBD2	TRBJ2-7	TGTGCCAGCAGCGCCTTATTCAGCGGGGGGGCCTACGAGCAGTACTTC	CASSALFSGGAYEQYF
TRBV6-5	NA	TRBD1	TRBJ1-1	TGTGCCAGCAGTTACTCGGAGGGGGCAGACGAAGCTTTCTTT	CASSYSEGADEAFF
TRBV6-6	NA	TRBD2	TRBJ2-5	TGTGCCAGCAGCCCTTGGGCCGGGGGGGGAGAGACCCAGTACTTC	CASSPWAGGGETQYF
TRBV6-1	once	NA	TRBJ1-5	TGTGCCAGCAGTGAAGGACACCATAGCAATCAGCCCCAGCATTTT	CASSEGHHSNQPQHF
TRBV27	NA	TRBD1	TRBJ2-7	TGTGCCAGCAGTTTACGTCGACAGGGGGCTTTCTACGAGCAGTACTTC	CASSLRRQGAFYEQYF
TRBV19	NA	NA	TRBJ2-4	TGTGCCAGTACGGTCTATGGAGCCAAAAACATTCAGTACTTC	CASTVYGAKNIQYF
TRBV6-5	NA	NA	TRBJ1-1	TGTGCCAGCAGCTCACAGGGATACACTGAAGCTTTCTTT	CASSSQGYTEAFF
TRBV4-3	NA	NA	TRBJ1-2	TGCGCCAGCAGCCAAGGGGCCCCTAATAACTATGGCTACACCTTC	CASSQGAPNNYGYTF